The rows below give T cell receptor beta chains drawn from one sample of a study of control samples from healthy donors and cancer patients. Libraries were prepared by immunoSEQ multiplex PCR; TCRdb keeps only in-frame clonotypes and omits some of them. Of tens of thousands of clones in the sample, about 88% were seen once. Sequencing input: PBMCs. These receptors were collected from a man between 65 and 85 years old with lung cancer. CDR3s leave out the opening cysteine and the closing phenylalanine or tryptophan.

V	J	CDR3
TRBV5-1	TRBJ1-2	ASSLEGNYGYT
TRBV24-1	TRBJ2-3	ATSARGRGGTDTQY
TRBV19	TRBJ2-3	ASSLGTSSDTQY
TRBV6-2/TRBV6-3	TRBJ1-5	ASSYDSGSISIYQPQH
TRBV14	TRBJ2-2	ASSRDSINTGELF
TRBV19	TRBJ1-5	ASSIIGGDQPQH
TRBV5-6	TRBJ2-7	ASSFTGVEQY
TRBV7-9	TRBJ1-1	ASSATGGGFEAF
TRBV4-1	TRBJ2-4	ASSQDRGTAKNIQY
TRBV3-1/TRBV3-2	TRBJ1-1	ASSQVGRGAF
TRBV19	TRBJ2-1	ASSTQTGWNYNEQF
TRBV7-8	TRBJ2-7	ASRMTDGGVSLSEQY
TRBV15	TRBJ2-5	ATSRAGLRGQETQY
TRBV7-9	TRBJ1-3	ASSLGQGSSGNTIY
TRBV19	TRBJ1-5	ASSPISGGNQPQH
TRBV24-1	TRBJ2-3	ATSDLTSGSPTDTQY
TRBV2	TRBJ2-7	ASSRDKGYEQY
TRBV28	TRBJ2-7	ASSPGAQGVNEQY
TRBV6-5	TRBJ2-5	ASSPIAGGKETQY
TRBV30	TRBJ2-7	AWSVQRAYEQY
TRBV18	TRBJ1-3	ASSPGQGSGNTIY
TRBV6-4	TRBJ2-1	ASSASRGISYNEQF
TRBV25-1	TRBJ1-2	ASSEGGRAGYGYT
TRBV3-1/TRBV3-2	TRBJ2-5	ASSPLRGGEETQY
TRBV29-1	TRBJ2-7	SVSTGTPYEQY
TRBV6-6	TRBJ1-5	ASSYGQGNQPQH
TRBV18	TRBJ2-1	ASSPRRGANEQF
TRBV7-3	TRBJ2-3	ASSLTGQRFTDTQY
TRBV6-5	TRBJ1-5	ASSPSGPPGH
TRBV9	TRBJ1-6	ASSWGQGAHNSPLH
TRBV11-2	TRBJ2-7	ASSLGRDEQY
TRBV6-2/TRBV6-3	TRBJ2-7	ASSYGGGAYEQY
TRBV27	TRBJ2-7	ASRPLDRGPSYEQY
TRBV27	TRBJ2-7	ASSPGGYEQY
TRBV19	TRBJ2-3	ASSIWDSRDRDPDTQY
TRBV5-1	TRBJ1-2	ASSLAGVRPAGAGYGYT
TRBV27	TRBJ2-1	ASRAGTGYNEQF
TRBV27	TRBJ2-2	ASAYPWAGGRTGELF
TRBV11-2	TRBJ2-5	ASSIGGIQY
TRBV5-1	TRBJ2-6	ASSLEAGSRGHGANVLT
TRBV5-5	TRBJ2-3	ASSLPRGATDTQY
TRBV3-1/TRBV3-2	TRBJ2-2	ASSQRRAHAGELF
TRBV12-3/TRBV12-4	TRBJ1-2	ASKTGGNYGYT
TRBV5-1	TRBJ2-3	ASSFGLAGGHGDTQY
TRBV19	TRBJ1-4	ASSPNGGTAATNEKLF
TRBV18	TRBJ1-1	ASSPQKGNTEAF
TRBV7-9	TRBJ1-2	ASGGGLGYT
TRBV6-5	TRBJ1-5	ASRGTGDNQPQH
TRBV21-1	TRBJ2-7	ASSKAGTYYEQY
TRBV14	TRBJ1-1	ASSQLTGQNTEAF
TRBV21-1	TRBJ2-1	ASSPTSGKF
TRBV9	TRBJ2-3	ASSAFTDTQY
TRBV5-1	TRBJ1-1	ASSSPGLGSTEAF
TRBV9	TRBJ2-1	ASSLRTSGGFEQF
TRBV2	TRBJ2-6	ASSDWGNGANVLT
TRBV4-3	TRBJ2-3	ASSQHHGTSGGISTDTQY
TRBV5-6	TRBJ1-4	ASSRPTNEKLF
TRBV24-1	TRBJ1-1	ATSDPGTGAAEAF
TRBV9	TRBJ1-4	ASSEGGQGLEKLF